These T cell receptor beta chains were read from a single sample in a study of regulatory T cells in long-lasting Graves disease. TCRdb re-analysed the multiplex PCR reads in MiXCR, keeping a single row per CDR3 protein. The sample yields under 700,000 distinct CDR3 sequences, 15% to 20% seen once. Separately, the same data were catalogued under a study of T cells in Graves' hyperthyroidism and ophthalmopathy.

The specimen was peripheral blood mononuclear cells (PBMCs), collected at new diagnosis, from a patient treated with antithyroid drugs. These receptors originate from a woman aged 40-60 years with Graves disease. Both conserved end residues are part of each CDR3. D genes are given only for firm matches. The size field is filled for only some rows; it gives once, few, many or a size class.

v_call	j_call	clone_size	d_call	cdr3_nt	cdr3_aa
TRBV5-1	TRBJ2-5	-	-	TGCGCCAGCCTAGCTGGGGACCAAGAGACCCAGTACTTC	CASLAGDQETQYF
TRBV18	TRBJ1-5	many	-	TGTGCCAGCTCACCCCGGGGTCCGGACACAGATCAGCCCCAGCATTTT	CASSPRGPDTDQPQHF
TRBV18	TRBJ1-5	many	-	TGTGCCAGCTCACCAGGGTTCGGCAATCAGCCCCAGCATTTT	CASSPGFGNQPQHF
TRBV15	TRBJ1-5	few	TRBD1	TGTGCCACCAGCAATGACAGGGTTAATAGCAATCAGCCCCAGCATTTT	CATSNDRVNSNQPQHF
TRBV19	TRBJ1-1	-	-	TGTGCCAGTACTATCCGGGCCAGGCAGAACACTGAAGCTTTCTTT	CASTIRARQNTEAFF
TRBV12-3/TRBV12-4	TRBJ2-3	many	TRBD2	TGTGCCAGCATGGAGCGGGAGATACGCACAGATACGCAGTATTTT	CASMEREIRTDTQYF
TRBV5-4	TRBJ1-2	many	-	TGTGCCAGCAGCTTGTGGAACGAGTATGGCTACACCTTC	CASSLWNEYGYTF
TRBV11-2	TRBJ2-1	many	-	TGTGCCAGCAGCAGTTTCGATGAGCAGTTCTTC	CASSSFDEQFF
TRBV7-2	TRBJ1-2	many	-	TGTGCCAGCAGCCAAGATACAGGGTCCAACTATGGCTACACCTTC	CASSQDTGSNYGYTF
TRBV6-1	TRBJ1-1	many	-	TGTGCCAGCAGTCTCTCCCAGAGGCAGCACACTGAAGCTTTCTTT	CASSLSQRQHTEAFF
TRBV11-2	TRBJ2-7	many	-	TGTGCCAGCAGCTTGGACCTAACCTACGAGCAGTACTTC	CASSLDLTYEQYF
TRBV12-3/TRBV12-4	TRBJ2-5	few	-	TGTGCCAGCAGAGCGGTCGAGGGTGGGACCCAGTACTTC	CASRAVEGGTQYF
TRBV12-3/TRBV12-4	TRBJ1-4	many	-	TGTGCCAGCAGTTTGGGGGCCGGGGTTAATGAAAAACTGTTTTTT	CASSLGAGVNEKLFF
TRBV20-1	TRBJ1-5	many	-	TGCAGTGCTAGATGGACAGAGAATCAGCCCCAGCATTTT	CSARWTENQPQHF
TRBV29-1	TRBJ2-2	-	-	TGCAGCGTTGTCCAGGAAACGAACACCGGGGAGCTGTTTTTT	CSVVQETNTGELFF
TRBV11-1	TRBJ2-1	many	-	TGTGCCAGCAGCTTAGGGCACGGGAATGAGCAGTTCTTC	CASSLGHGNEQFF
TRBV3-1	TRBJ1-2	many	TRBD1	TGTGCCAGCAGCCAAGGGCCGGGACAGGGTTATGGCTACACCTTC	CASSQGPGQGYGYTF
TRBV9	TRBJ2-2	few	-	TGTGCCAGCAGCCCTACAGTCACCGGGGAGCTGTTTTTT	CASSPTVTGELFF
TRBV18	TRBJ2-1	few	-	TGTGCCAGCTCACCACCTGGAAGGGCATACAATGAGCAGTTCTTC	CASSPPGRAYNEQFF
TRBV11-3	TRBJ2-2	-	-	TGTGCCAGCAGCCCCTGGGGCAGCTCAACGAACACCGGGGAGCTGTTTTTT	CASSPWGSSTNTGELFF
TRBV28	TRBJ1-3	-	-	TGTGCCAGCAGTCCCCCTCTTGGAAACACCATATATTTT	CASSPPLGNTIYF
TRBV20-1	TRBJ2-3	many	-	TGCAGTGCTAGAGAGAGCCGGGCCCAGGGTCCTTCAGATACGCAGTATTTT	CSARESRAQGPSDTQYF
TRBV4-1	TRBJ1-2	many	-	TGTGCCAGCAGCCAAACAAGTAACTATGGCTACACCTTC	CASSQTSNYGYTF
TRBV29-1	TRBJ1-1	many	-	TGCAGCGTACAGGTCTCGGCCACTGAAGCTTTCTTT	CSVQVSATEAFF
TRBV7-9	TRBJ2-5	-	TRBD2	TGTGCCAGCAGGGGGCTAGCGGAAACCCAGTACTTC	CASRGLAETQYF
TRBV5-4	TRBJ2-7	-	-	TGTGCCAGCAGCTCGGGGGCTGAAGGGTGGGGATACGAGCAGTACTTC	CASSSGAEGWGYEQYF
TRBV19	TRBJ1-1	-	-	TGTGCCAGTAGTATAGGACAGTCGGGGACTGAAGCTTTCTTT	CASSIGQSGTEAFF
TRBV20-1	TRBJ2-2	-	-	TGCAGTGCTGCGACCACCACCGGGGAGCTGTTTTTT	CSAATTTGELFF
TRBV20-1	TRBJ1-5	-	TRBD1	TGCAGTGCCTGGACAGGGGGCTCAAATAGCAATCAGCCCCAGCATTTT	CSAWTGGSNSNQPQHF
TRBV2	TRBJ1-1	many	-	TGTGCCCGCGAAGGGCAGGGGCCGAGGGTTGAAGCTTTCTTT	CAREGQGPRVEAFF
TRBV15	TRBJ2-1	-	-	TGTGCCACCAGCAGAGATCGAGAATACAATGAGCAGTTCTTC	CATSRDREYNEQFF
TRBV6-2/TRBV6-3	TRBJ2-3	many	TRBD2	TGTGCCAGCAGCACGGGACTACCAAAGATCACAGATACGCAGTATTTT	CASSTGLPKITDTQYF
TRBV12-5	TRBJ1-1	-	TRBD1	TGTGCTAGTGGATTAGGACAGGGCGGGACTGAAGCTTTCTTT	CASGLGQGGTEAFF
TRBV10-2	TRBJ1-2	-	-	TGCACCAGCGGGACGGGAAATAACTATGGCTACACCTTC	CTSGTGNNYGYTF
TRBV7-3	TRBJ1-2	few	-	TGTGCCAGCAGCCCTAGCGGGTTCTATGGCTACACCTTC	CASSPSGFYGYTF
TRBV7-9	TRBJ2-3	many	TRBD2	TGTGCCAGCAGCCCCACGGGGGGGGCAGATACGCAGTATTTT	CASSPTGGADTQYF
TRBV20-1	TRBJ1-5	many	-	TGCAGTGCTTCCAAGGGTGTTTGGGATCAGCCCCAGCATTTT	CSASKGVWDQPQHF
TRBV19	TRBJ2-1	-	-	TGTGCCAGTAGTATGCACAGGGAGGTTGAGCAGTTCTTC	CASSMHREVEQFF
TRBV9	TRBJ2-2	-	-	TGTGCCAGCAGCGTAGGAGGAATATCCGGGGAGCTGTTTTTT	CASSVGGISGELFF
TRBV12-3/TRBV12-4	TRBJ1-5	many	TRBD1	TGTGCCAGCAGTGTTGGACAGGGGTCGGACTATAGCAATCAGCCCCAGCATTTT	CASSVGQGSDYSNQPQHF
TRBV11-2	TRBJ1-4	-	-	TGTGCCAGCAGCTTAGGGGGAGGAGGGGGAAGTGAAAAACTGTTTTTT	CASSLGGGGGSEKLFF
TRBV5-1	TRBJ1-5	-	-	TGTGCCAGCAGTCCGCGCAGGGAGGATCAGCCCCAGCATTTT	CASSPRREDQPQHF
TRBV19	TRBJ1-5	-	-	TGTGCCAGTAGCCGACAGGTTCAGCAGCCCCAGCATTTT	CASSRQVQQPQHF
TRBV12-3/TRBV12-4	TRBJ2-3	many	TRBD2	TGTGCCAGTCTCAAGGGGCTAGCGGGGAGCTCAGATACGCAGTATTTT	CASLKGLAGSSDTQYF
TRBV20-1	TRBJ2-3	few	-	TGCAGTGCTAGAGCGGGCCCTCCGGGGACAGATACGCAGTATTTT	CSARAGPPGTDTQYF
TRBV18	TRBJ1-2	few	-	TGTGCCAGCTCAGGGCTTGACAATCCTGGCTACACCTTC	CASSGLDNPGYTF
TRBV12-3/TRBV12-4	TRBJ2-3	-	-	TGTGCCAGCAGGCCGACAGGACTCACACATACGCAGTATTTT	CASRPTGLTHTQYF
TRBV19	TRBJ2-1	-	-	TGTGCCACCATGGATGGGGGAACCTCTGTCAATGAGCAGTTCTTC	CATMDGGTSVNEQFF
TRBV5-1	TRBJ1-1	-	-	TGCGCCAGCAAAATCGAGGCGGTGAACACTGAAGCTTTCTTT	CASKIEAVNTEAFF
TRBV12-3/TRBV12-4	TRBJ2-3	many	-	TGTGCCAGCAGCTTTACGAGTTCTAGCACAGATACGCAGTATTTT	CASSFTSSSTDTQYF
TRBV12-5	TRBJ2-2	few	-	TGTGCTAGTGGTTTGACAGTCGGGGAACTGTTTTTT	CASGLTVGELFF
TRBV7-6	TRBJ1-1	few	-	TGTGCCAGCAGCTTGTCACGACAGACTGAAGCTTTCTTT	CASSLSRQTEAFF
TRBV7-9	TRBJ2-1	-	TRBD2	TGTGCCAGCAGCTTCCCGGGGCTAGCGGGGGGTATGTCCTACAATGAGCAGTTCTTC	CASSFPGLAGGMSYNEQFF
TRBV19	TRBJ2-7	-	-	TGTGCCAGTAGCCCCTCTAGGGTTACCTACGAGCAGTACTTC	CASSPSRVTYEQYF
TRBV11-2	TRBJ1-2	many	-	TGTGCCAGCAGCTTAGGGGGAGGGATCGGCTACACCTTC	CASSLGGGIGYTF